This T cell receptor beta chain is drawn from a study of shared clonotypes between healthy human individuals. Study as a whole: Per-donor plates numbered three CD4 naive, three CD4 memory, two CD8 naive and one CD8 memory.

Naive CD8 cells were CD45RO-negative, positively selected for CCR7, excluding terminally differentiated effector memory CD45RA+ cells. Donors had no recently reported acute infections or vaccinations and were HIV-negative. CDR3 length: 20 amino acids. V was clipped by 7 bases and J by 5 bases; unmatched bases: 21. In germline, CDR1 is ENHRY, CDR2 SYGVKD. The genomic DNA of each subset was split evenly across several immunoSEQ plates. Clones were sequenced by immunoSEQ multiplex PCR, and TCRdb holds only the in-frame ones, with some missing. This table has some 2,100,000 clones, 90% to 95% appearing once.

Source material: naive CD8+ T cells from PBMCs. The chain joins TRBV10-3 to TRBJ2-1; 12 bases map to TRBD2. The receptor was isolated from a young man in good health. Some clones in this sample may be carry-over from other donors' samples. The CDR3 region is CAINPTLRLAGDTWDNEQFF. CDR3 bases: TGTGCCATCAACCCGACACTGAGACTAGCGGGAGATACATGGGACAATGAGCAGTTCTTC.